This is a list of T cell receptor beta chains from one sample in a study of cytomegalovirus exposure and HLA in healthy donors. Method: immunoSEQ multiplex PCR; TCRdb's copy keeps in-frame clones and lacks some. The sample has around 100,000 clones, around 64% seen once. Material: PBMCs. The receptor source for this set is a man younger than 40 in good health and CMV-seropositive. The CDR3 runs from the conserved cysteine through the conserved F or W. D genes are given only for firm matches. The size of a clone is reported for some rows only, either as once, few or many, or as a class for expanded clones.

D gene	clone size	V gene	J gene	CDR3 protein	CDR3 DNA
-	-	TRBV2	TRBJ2-1	CASQTLPTERGPDEQFF	TGTGCCAGCCAGACTCTTCCGACAGAAAGGGGTCCCGATGAGCAGTTCTTC
TRBD1	-	TRBV5-6	TRBJ2-1	CASSLTRQGSSYNEQFF	TGTGCCAGCAGCTTGACCAGACAGGGGAGCTCCTACAATGAGCAGTTCTTC
TRBD2	few	TRBV7-3	TRBJ2-1	CASTLSGGARVEQFF	TGTGCCAGCACTCTTAGCGGGGGGGCCAGGGTTGAGCAGTTCTTC
-	-	TRBV29-1	TRBJ1-5	CSVGLGNQPQHF	TGCAGCGTGGGACTAGGCAATCAGCCCCAGCATTTT
TRBD2	-	TRBV30	TRBJ2-5	CAWETSGGMETQYF	TGTGCCTGGGAAACTAGCGGGGGGATGGAGACCCAGTACTTC
-	-	TRBV19	TRBJ1-2	CASSTLSGNYGYTF	TGTGCCAGTAGTACCCTATCAGGGAACTATGGCTACACCTTC
TRBD1	-	TRBV9	TRBJ2-1	CASSVGPGQGSYNEQFF	TGTGCCAGCAGCGTCGGACCGGGACAGGGGTCATACAATGAGCAGTTCTTC
TRBD1	-	TRBV5-4	TRBJ1-2	CASSLDQGAWGYTF	TGTGCCAGCAGCTTGGATCAGGGGGCATGGGGCTACACCTTC
-	-	TRBV28	TRBJ1-1	CATPGGRDGEAFF	TGTGCCACCCCTGGGGGGAGGGATGGTGAAGCTTTCTTT
-	-	TRBV30	TRBJ1-1	CAWSGTAYNTEAFF	TGTGCCTGGAGTGGCACAGCCTACAACACTGAAGCTTTCTTT
TRBD1	-	TRBV18	TRBJ1-2	CASSPPGTGSYGYTF	TGTGCCAGCTCACCACCCGGGACAGGGAGCTATGGCTACACCTTC
TRBD1	-	TRBV5-1	TRBJ1-2	CASRPAYRGANYGYTF	TGCGCCAGCAGGCCTGCGTACAGGGGGGCTAACTATGGCTACACCTTC
-	-	TRBV28	TRBJ1-2	CASKPTGQSYGYTF	TGTGCCAGTAAACCGACAGGACAGAGCTATGGCTACACCTTC
TRBD1	-	TRBV19	TRBJ1-2	CASSIGDRGLGYGYTF	TGTGCCAGTAGTATTGGGGACAGGGGGCTTGGCTATGGCTACACCTTC
-	-	TRBV18	TRBJ1-4	CASSPLPGGGFEKLFF	TGTGCCAGCTCACCCCTTCCGGGGGGGGGCTTTGAAAAACTGTTTTTT
-	-	TRBV6-1	TRBJ2-2	CASIFQGTNTGELFF	TGTGCCAGCATTTTCCAGGGAACCAACACCGGGGAGCTGTTTTTT
-	-	TRBV30	TRBJ1-1	CAWSVLGGVDTEAFF	TGTGCCTGGAGTGTACTAGGGGGGGTGGACACTGAAGCTTTCTTT
-	-	TRBV5-8	TRBJ1-1	CASSLPGWSDTEAFF	TGTGCCAGCAGCTTGCCAGGGTGGTCGGACACTGAAGCTTTCTTT
TRBD1	few	TRBV19	TRBJ1-1	CASSILSGTGGTEAFF	TGTGCCAGTAGTATTCTATCCGGGACAGGGGGCACTGAAGCTTTCTTT
-	-	TRBV27	TRBJ1-5	CASSLRGKQPQHF	TGTGCCAGCAGTTTGAGGGGGAAACAGCCCCAGCATTTT
TRBD2	once	TRBV19	TRBJ2-5	CASSVTSAQETQYF	TGTGCCAGTAGTGTAACTAGCGCCCAAGAGACCCAGTACTTC
-	-	TRBV4-1	TRBJ1-4	CASSQEAEGRGWEKLFF	TGCGCCAGCAGCCAAGAGGCGGAGGGGCGGGGTTGGGAAAAACTGTTTTTT
TRBD1	few	TRBV7-9	TRBJ1-4	CASSFRTGTNEKLFF	TGTGCCAGCAGCTTCCGGACAGGAACTAATGAAAAACTGTTTTTT